This TCR beta chain was retrieved from a study of PD-L1 blockade in urothelial cancer. Study in general: After treatment start, blood was analyzed at 3 weeks (second dose) and at 6 weeks. Study outcomes and limitations: When measured at 3 weeks, tumor-associated blood clones expanded more in durable-benefit patients. Below-median pretreatment blood TCR clonality was a predictor of better survival.

In the case of this clone: What it binds is not known.

The CDR3 has 14 residues. Germline-derived CDR1 and CDR2 are SNHLY and FYNNEI. The V end was cut by 2 bases, the J end by 1 base, with 8 bases between. Time point here: peripheral blood 6 weeks after treatment start. Measured with immunoSEQ multiplex PCR; TCRdb has only the in-frame clones, and not every one. Among tens of thousands of clones listed, roughly nine tenths were seen once. The receptor comes from a man between 65 and 80 years old with urothelial cancer. Material: PBMCs, obtained around atezolizumab (anti-PD-L1) treatment. This sequence joins TRBV2 and TRBJ1-2; D might be TRBD1 (6 bases). The CDR3 nucleotides are TGTGCCAGCAGTGAACAGGGGATTAACTATGGCTACACCTTC. Residues: CASSEQGINYGYTF.